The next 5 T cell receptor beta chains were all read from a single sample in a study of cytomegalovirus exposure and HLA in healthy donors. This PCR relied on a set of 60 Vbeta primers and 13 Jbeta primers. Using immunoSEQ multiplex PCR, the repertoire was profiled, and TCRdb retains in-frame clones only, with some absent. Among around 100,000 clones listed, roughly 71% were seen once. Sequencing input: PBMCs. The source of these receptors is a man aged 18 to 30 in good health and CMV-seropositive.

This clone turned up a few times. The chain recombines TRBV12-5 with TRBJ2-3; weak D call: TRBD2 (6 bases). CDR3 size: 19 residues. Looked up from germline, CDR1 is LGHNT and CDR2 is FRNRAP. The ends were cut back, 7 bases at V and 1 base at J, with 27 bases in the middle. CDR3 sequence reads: CASASSPKDYRPGTDTQYF. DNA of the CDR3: TGTGCTAGTGCTTCTTCTCCTAAGGACTACCGACCAGGCACAGATACGCAGTATTTT.

CDR3 protein: CAISEGTTSGDTQYF. The CDR3 DNA sequence: TGTGCCATCAGTGAAGGGACTACCTCGGGAGATACGCAGTATTTT. The genes are TRBV10-3 and TRBJ2-3, with 7 positions matching TRBD2. V dropped 3 bases and J dropped 5; count of bases not matched to a gene: 8. Germline loops: CDR1 ENHRY, CDR2 SYGVKD. The CDR3 covers 15 residues.

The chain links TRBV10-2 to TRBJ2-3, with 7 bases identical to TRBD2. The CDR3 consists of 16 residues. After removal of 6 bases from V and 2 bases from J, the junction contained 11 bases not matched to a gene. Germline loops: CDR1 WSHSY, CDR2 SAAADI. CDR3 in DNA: TGCGCCAGCAGGGCCCTTCGCGGGAGACTCACAGATACGCAGTATTTT. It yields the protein CASRALRGRLTDTQYF.

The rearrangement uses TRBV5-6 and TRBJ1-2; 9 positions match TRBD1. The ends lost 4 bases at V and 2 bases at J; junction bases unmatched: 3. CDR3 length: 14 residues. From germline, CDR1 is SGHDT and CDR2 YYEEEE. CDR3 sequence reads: CASSMDRGNYGYTF. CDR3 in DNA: TGTGCCAGCAGCATGGACAGGGGAAACTATGGCTACACCTTC.

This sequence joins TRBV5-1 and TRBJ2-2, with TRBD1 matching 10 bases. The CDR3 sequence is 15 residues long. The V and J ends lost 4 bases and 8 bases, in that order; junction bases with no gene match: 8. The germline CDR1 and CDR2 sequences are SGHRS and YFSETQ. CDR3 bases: TGCGCCAGCAGCGCACAGACAGGGGGCTCTGGGGAGCTGTTTTTT. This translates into CASSAQTGGSGELFF.